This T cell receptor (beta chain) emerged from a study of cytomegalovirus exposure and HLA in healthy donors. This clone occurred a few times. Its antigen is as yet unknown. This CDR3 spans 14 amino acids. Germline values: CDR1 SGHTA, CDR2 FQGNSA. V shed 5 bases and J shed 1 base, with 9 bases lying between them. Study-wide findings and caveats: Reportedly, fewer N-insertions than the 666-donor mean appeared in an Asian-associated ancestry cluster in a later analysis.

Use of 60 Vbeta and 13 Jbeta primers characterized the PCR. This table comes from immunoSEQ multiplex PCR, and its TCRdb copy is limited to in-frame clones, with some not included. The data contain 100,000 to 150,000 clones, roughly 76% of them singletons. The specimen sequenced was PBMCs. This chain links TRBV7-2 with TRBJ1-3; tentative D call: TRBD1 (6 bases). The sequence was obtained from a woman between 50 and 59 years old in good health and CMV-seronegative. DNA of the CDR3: TGTGCCAGCAGCCTGACAGGATCTGGAAACACCATATATTTT. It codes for CASSLTGSGNTIYF.